The entry that follows covers one T cell receptor (beta chain) sequence. V was pared by 7 bases and J by 8 bases, with 17 bases between. CDR1 and CDR2 (germline): MNHEY, SVGAGI. This CDR3 spans 14 amino acids. MiXCR, run by TCRdb on the reads, gives a single entry per CDR3 protein. The table lists roughly 300,000 distinct CDR3 sequences, about 25% of them singletons. This sample stems from a study of T cell repertoires in cytomegalovirus infection. The specimen was PBMCs. The gene calls are TRBV6-5 and TRBJ1-4, with TRBD1 as a possible D gene (5 bases). The sequence was obtained from a human donor in good health (CMV status not recorded). Some clones in this sample may be carry-over from other donors' samples. As DNA, the CDR3 is TGTGCCAGCACCGGGGATTTGGGGGGGGAAAAACTGTTTTTT. Protein: CASTGDLGGEKLFF.